Below, 2 T cell receptor beta chains from the same sample are listed, as sequenced in a study of cytomegalovirus exposure and HLA in healthy donors. The protocol was immunoSEQ multiplex PCR, while the TCRdb copy is restricted to in-frame clones and leaves out a portion. The table shows approximately 300,000 clones, with about 85% occurring only once. Material for sequencing was PBMCs. Receptors were obtained from a woman younger than 45 in good health and CMV-seropositive.

This sequence joins TRBV9 and TRBJ2-1; 7 bases are a match to TRBD1. J lost 2 bases, V lost 3 bases, and 5 bases had no gene match. This CDR3 region has 15 residues. Germline V lookup: CDR1 SGDLS, CDR2 YYNGEE. CDR3 residues: CASSGTGAPYNEQFF. CDR3 sequence (DNA): TGTGCCAGCAGCGGAACAGGGGCCCCCTACAATGAGCAGTTCTTC.

This chain uses TRBV4-3 with TRBJ2-5; 8 bases agree with TRBD1. Germline-derived CDR1 and CDR2 are LGHNA and YSLEER. This CDR3 comprises 15 residues. With 0 bases clipped from V and 5 bases from J, the junction kept 5 bases outside the gene matches. The CDR3 loop reads CASSQEGTGWETQYF. CDR3 in DNA: TGCGCCAGCAGCCAAGAGGGGACAGGTTGGGAGACCCAGTACTTC.